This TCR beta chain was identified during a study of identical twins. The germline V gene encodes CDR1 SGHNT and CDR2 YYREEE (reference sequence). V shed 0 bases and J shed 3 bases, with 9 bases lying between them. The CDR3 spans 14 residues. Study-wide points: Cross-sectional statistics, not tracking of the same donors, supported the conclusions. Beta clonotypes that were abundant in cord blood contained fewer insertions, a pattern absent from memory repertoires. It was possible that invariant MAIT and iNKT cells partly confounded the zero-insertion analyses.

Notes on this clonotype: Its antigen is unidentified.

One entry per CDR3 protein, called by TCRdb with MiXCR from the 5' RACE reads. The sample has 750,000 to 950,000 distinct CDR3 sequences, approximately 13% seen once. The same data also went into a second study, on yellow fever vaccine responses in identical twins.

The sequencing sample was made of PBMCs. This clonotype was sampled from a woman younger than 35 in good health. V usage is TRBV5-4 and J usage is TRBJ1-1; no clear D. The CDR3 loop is CASSLVIEDTEAFF. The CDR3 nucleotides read TGTGCCAGCAGCTTGGTTATAGAGGACACTGAAGCTTTCTTT.